This entry describes one T cell receptor beta chain. Antigen unknown. This record belongs to a study of T cell responses to AZD1222 COVID-19 vaccine. Findings and limits, study-wide: Baseline serology detected seropositivity in only six AZD1222 recipients. The donor group comprised mostly white British people and more females; the analysis possibly underestimated clonal diversity.

Per the germline V gene, CDR1 is MNHEY and CDR2 is SMNVEV (reference sequence). V was pared by 2 bases and J by 6 bases, with 4 bases of the junction left unmatched. This CDR3 has 15 residues. Sequenced by immunoSEQ multiplex PCR; TCRdb stores in-frame clones only, minus some. This table has 60,000 to 65,000 clones, more than 70% appearing once. This clonotype was sampled from an adult in good health. The rearrangement joins TRBV27 to TRBJ1-1; 12 bases are shared with TRBD1. The sample in question was peripheral blood, obtained on day 0 of AZD1222 vaccination. The DNA for the CDR3 is TGTGCCAGCAGTTTAGCGGGACAGGGGGCGGCTGAAGCTTTCTTT. This codes for CASSLAGQGAAEAFF.